This T cell receptor (beta chain) was observed in a study of blood T cell repertoires in COVID-19. Study in general: Material from acute and convalescent COVID-19 was sourced from the United States, Italy and Spain. T cells, B-cell-depleted T cells, or PBMCs supplied cDNA or gDNA.

Per the study methods: Reference gene primer amplification gave estimated nucleated cell counts. Profiled with immunoSEQ multiplex PCR; TCRdb holds only in-frame clones, not every one. The DNA gave D and trimming, while V, J and clone size come from that table. The sample has about 480,000 clones; roughly 90% are singletons. V shed 2 bases and J 4 bases; nucleotides not matched to a gene: 4. The V gene's germline CDR1 is LGHDT and CDR2 YNNKEL (reference sequence). The CDR3 contains 15 residues. The rearrangement joins TRBV3-1 (or the pseudogene TRBV3-2) to TRBJ2-3, with TRBD2 identical over 9 bases. The material sequenced was peripheral blood. This TCR was sampled from a woman in her twenties or thirties with acute or convalescent COVID-19. CDR3 sequence (DNA): TGTGCCAGCAGCCAATTTTTAGCGGGGGCAGATACGCAGTATTTT. Translating it yields CASSQFLAGADTQYF.